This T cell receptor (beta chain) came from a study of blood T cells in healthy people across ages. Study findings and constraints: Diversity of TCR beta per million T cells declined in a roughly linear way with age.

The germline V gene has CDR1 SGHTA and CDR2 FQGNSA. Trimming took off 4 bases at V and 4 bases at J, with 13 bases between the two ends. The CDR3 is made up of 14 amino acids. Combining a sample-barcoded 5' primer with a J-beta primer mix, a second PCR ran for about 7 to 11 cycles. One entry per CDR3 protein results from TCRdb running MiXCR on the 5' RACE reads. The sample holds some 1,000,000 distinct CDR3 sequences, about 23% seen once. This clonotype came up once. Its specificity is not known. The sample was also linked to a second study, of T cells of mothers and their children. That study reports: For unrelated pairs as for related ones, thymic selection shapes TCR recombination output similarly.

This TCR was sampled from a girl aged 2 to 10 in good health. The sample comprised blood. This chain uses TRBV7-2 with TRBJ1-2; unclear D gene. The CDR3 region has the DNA TGTGCCAGCAGCTCATTCCGGCTATCCTATGGCTACACCTTC. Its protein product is CASSSFRLSYGYTF.